The present entry profiles one TCR beta chain with its context. The source of the sample is a study of blood T cell repertoires in COVID-19. The protocol was immunoSEQ multiplex PCR, while the TCRdb copy is restricted to in-frame clones and leaves out a portion. The sample includes some 74,000 clones, around 83% seen only once; the top ten take 35% to 50%. The CDR3 runs 15 residues. Trimming removed 3 bases from V and 8 bases from J, with 16 bases in between. From germline, CDR1 is KGHSH and CDR2 LQKENI. The TCR sequence derives from a man older than 75 with acute or convalescent COVID-19. The J gene is TRBJ1-4, the V gene TRBV18; the D gene is possibly TRBD1 (5 bases). The source material was peripheral blood. Here the CDR3 reads CASSPRKGGEEKLFF. The CDR3 DNA reads as TGTGCCAGCTCACCTAGGAAAGGAGGGGAAGAAAAACTGTTTTTT.